This entry concerns a single TCR beta chain. Its antigen is still unknown. The protocol was immunoSEQ multiplex PCR, while the TCRdb copy is restricted to in-frame clones and leaves out a portion. The sample contains some 160,000 clones, more than 70% of which appear only once. These data are taken from a study of cytomegalovirus exposure and HLA in healthy donors. Study results and caveats: Confirmation in vitro established that a few CMV-associated chains were specific for CMV antigens. Cytomegalovirus status was reportedly diagnosed by the classifier with high sensitivity and specificity. Many donors carried some public TCRs, although rarity characterized most TCR sequences.

Trimming removed 5 bases at V and 5 bases at J, with 10 bases between. In germline, CDR1 is LNHDA, CDR2 SQIVND (reference sequence). This CDR3 is built from 13 residues. The source material was PBMCs. The TCR originated in a man in his late teens or twenties in good health and CMV-seronegative. The rearrangement uses TRBV19 and TRBJ1-5; no clear D gene. In DNA form, the CDR3 reads TGTGCCAGTAGTGGCATGGGAGATCAGCCCCAGCATTTT. Translated: CASSGMGDQPQHF.